This is a list of T cell receptor beta chains from one sample in a study of T cell repertoires in cytomegalovirus infection. These receptors lack a known antigen. One entry per CDR3 protein results from TCRdb running MiXCR on the reads. The sample includes approximately 1,000,000 distinct CDR3 sequences, around a third of them seen just once. The sequences come from cultured CD8+ T cells from PBMCs, collected from culture after CMV antigen stimulation. All receptors derive from a human donor in good health (CMV status not recorded). Some clones in this sample may be carry-over from other donors' samples. Each CDR3 is given with its conserved first and last residue. The D gene is left open where the match is weak. Clone size, where shown, is once, few, many, or a class for clones that have expanded.

TRBJ2-1 | TRBV7-9 | many | . | CASSLVSTFSYNEQFF | TGTGCCAGCAGCTTAGTGTCGACCTTCTCCTACAATGAGCAGTTCTTC
TRBJ2-1 | TRBV7-6 | few | . | CAAGDPTYNEQFF | TGTGCCGCAGGGGACCCTACCTACAATGAGCAGTTCTTC
TRBJ2-1 | TRBV4-2 | few | . | CASSPYGAGEQFF | TGTGCCAGCAGCCCGTATGGGGCCGGTGAGCAGTTCTTC
TRBJ1-1 | TRBV5-6 | . | . | CASSLLILIENTEAFF | TGTGCCAGCAGCTTGTTAATTCTAATAGAGAACACTGAAGCTTTCTTT
TRBJ1-1 | TRBV10-3 | . | . | CAISEKDSGPLEAFF | TGTGCCATCAGTGAGAAGGACAGTGGACCTCTTGAAGCTTTCTTT
TRBJ1-1 | TRBV7-6 | . | . | CASSLPDRKDEAFF | TGTGCCAGCAGCTTACCCGACAGGAAGGATGAAGCTTTCTTT
TRBJ1-1 | TRBV6-2/TRBV6-3 | few | . | CASSYRQEYGAFF | TGTGCCAGCAGTTACAGGCAGGAATATGGAGCTTTCTTT
TRBJ1-1 | TRBV6-5 | . | TRBD1 | CASIYRGANTEAFF | TGTGCCAGCATCTACAGGGGGGCGAACACTGAAGCTTTCTTT
TRBJ2-5 | TRBV6-5 | few | . | CASSYSPPGGDETQYF | TGTGCCAGCAGTTACTCACCCCCAGGGGGGGACGAGACCCAGTACTTC
TRBJ2-1 | TRBV6-1 | few | . | CASRTGANEQFF | TGTGCCAGCAGAACGGGGGCAAATGAGCAGTTCTTC
TRBJ2-3 | TRBV7-8 | . | . | CASSLEPGHVPDTQYF | TGTGCCAGCAGCTTAGAACCGGGACATGTCCCAGATACGCAGTATTTT
TRBJ2-5 | TRBV27 | . | TRBD1 | CASSSGYLQGETQYF | TGTGCCAGCAGTTCGGGCTACCTACAGGGGGAGACCCAGTACTTC
TRBJ2-1 | TRBV19 | . | TRBD1 | CASSLDRAIDEQFF | TGTGCCAGTAGCTTGGACAGGGCTATAGATGAGCAGTTCTTC
TRBJ1-6 | TRBV6-2/TRBV6-3 | . | . | CASSAGTSFYGSPLHF | TGTGCCAGCAGCGCCGGGACATCCTTTTACGGGTCACCCCTCCACTTT
TRBJ1-5 | TRBV6-5 | . | . | CASSPRTRDVQNQPQHF | TGTGCCAGCAGTCCCAGAACCCGGGACGTCCAGAATCAGCCCCAGCATTTT
TRBJ1-4 | TRBV19 | few | . | CASRWTPSGEKLFF | TGTGCCAGTAGGTGGACACCCTCAGGTGAAAAACTGTTTTTT
TRBJ2-7 | TRBV20-1 | . | TRBD2 | CSARGGGGSSYEQYF | TGCAGTGCTAGAGGGGGGGGGGGGTCATCCTACGAGCAGTACTTC
TRBJ1-3 | TRBV4-3 | . | . | CASSQVIGSGNTIYF | TGCGCCAGCAGCCAAGTGATCGGGTCTGGAAACACCATATATTTT
TRBJ1-5 | TRBV6-1 | . | . | CASSESGLDQPQHF | TGTGCCAGCAGTGAATCAGGGTTAGATCAGCCCCAGCATTTT
TRBJ1-1 | TRBV20-1 | . | . | CSAKGGQNTEAFF | TGCAGTGCCAAGGGTGGGCAGAACACTGAAGCTTTCTTT
TRBJ2-5 | TRBV6-1 | . | TRBD1 | CASSDGPGQGETQYF | TGTGCCAGCAGTGATGGGCCGGGACAGGGAGAGACCCAGTACTTC
TRBJ2-1 | TRBV7-2 | few | TRBD2 | CASSLALAGGPNINEQFF | TGTGCCAGCAGCTTGGCACTAGCGGGGGGGCCTAACATAAATGAGCAGTTCTTC
TRBJ2-1 | TRBV29-1 | few | . | CSVYDGLTAGEQFF | TGCAGCGTTTACGACGGCCTCACCGCGGGTGAGCAGTTCTTC